A single sample gave rise to the 8 T cell receptor beta chains below, sequenced in a study. The sorted Tregs were CD4+CD25+CD127-/low cells. TCRdb re-derived calls from the 5' RACE reads in MiXCR, one entry per CDR3 protein. Counted here are 35,000 to 50,000 distinct CDR3 sequences, less than 25% occurring once; the ten biggest clones make up about 4.1%. Sequenced material: Tregs sorted from blood. These receptors came from a female donor with breast cancer.

As regards this clonotype: Sequence at one end of the junction differs from germline and may be a read error. The rearrangement links TRBV24-1 to TRBJ2-2, with 11 nucleotides matching TRBD2. The CDR3 contains 16 residues. Germline values: CDR1 KGHDR, CDR2 SFDVKD. The CDR3 DNA reads TGTGCCACCAGTCAACTAGCGGGAGCGCGGACCGGGGAGCTGGTTTTT. Amino acids: CATSQLAGARTGELVF.

This clonotype was detected a few times. Because it lacks the conserved phenylalanine or tryptophan at the end, this CDR3 is likely a read error. The chain uses TRBV28 and TRBJ1-2, with D hard to call. The CDR3 covers 17 residues. Germline V gene sequence: CDR1 MDHEN, CDR2 SYDVKM. Trimming cost V 6 bases and J 5 bases, with 25 bases left between them. The CDR3 here is CASSPPMRRFVGYGYTL. For the CDR3, the DNA is TGTGCCAGCAGCCCCCCCATGCGACGGTTCGTGGGATATGGCTACACCCTC.

This clonotype was recorded at least ten times. J is TRBJ2-7 and V is TRBV20-1; 9 nucleotides match TRBD2. CDR3 length: 13 residues. Trimming cost V 5 bases and J 2 bases; bases outside gene matches: 4. Per the germline V gene, CDR1 is DFQATT and CDR2 is SNEGSKA (reference sequence). The CDR3 DNA is TGCAGTGCTCCCGGACTAGCGACCTACGAGCAGTACTTC. This sequence encodes CSAPGLATYEQYF.

In this sample, this clonotype turned up many times. The J gene is TRBJ1-1, the V gene TRBV29-1; D might be TRBD1 (6 bases). There are 15 residues in the CDR3. CDR1 and CDR2 (germline): SQVTM, ANQGSEA. Trimming shortened V by 1 base and J by 5 bases, and 17 bases separated the two germline ends. The CDR3 loop reads CSVEGGTPGGTEAFF. Here the CDR3 DNA reads TGCAGCGTTGAAGGGGGGACACCGGGAGGGACTGAAGCTTTCTTT.

This clonotype was observed at least ten times. This CDR3 is CASPLENEQFF. The CDR3 nucleotides are TGTGCCAGCCCCCTAGAAAATGAGCAGTTCTTC. This chain uses TRBV6-1 with TRBJ2-1; D ambiguous. The CDR3 has 11 residues. V shed 8 bases and J shed 7 bases, with 9 bases lying between them. Germline loops: CDR1 MNHNS, CDR2 SASEGT.

This clonotype was observed a few times. This chain links TRBV5-1 with TRBJ2-7; possibly TRBD2 for D (6 bases). CDR1 is SGHRS and CDR2 is YFSETQ in the germline V gene. The CDR3 has 14 residues. V lost 0 bases and J lost 4, with 11 bases in between. The CDR3: CASSLDGGSYEQYF. The CDR3 DNA reads as TGCGCCAGCAGCTTGGACGGAGGGTCGTACGAGCAGTACTTC.

The chain employs TRBV18 and TRBJ1-3, with a tentative D call TRBD1 (5 bases). Germline V CDR1 and CDR2: KGHSH, LQKENI. The CDR3 runs to 15 residues. Trimming pared 5 bases from V and 0 bases from J, leaving 11 bases between. This CDR3 reads CASSDRQFSGNTIYF. The CDR3 DNA sequence: TGTGCCAGCTCAGATCGACAGTTCTCTGGAAACACCATATATTTT.

This clonotype was detected ten times or more. The CDR3, as DNA: TGTGCCAGTCCCCTCGGCGGGGTGACTCTGAACACTGAAGCTTTCTTT. This codes for CASPLGGVTLNTEAFF. The chain couples TRBV19 to TRBJ1-1, with D uncertain. Trimming pared 8 bases from V and 0 bases from J, leaving 19 bases between. The V gene's germline CDR1 is LNHDA and CDR2 SQIVND (reference sequence). This CDR3 region has 16 residues.